These 2 T cell receptor beta chains came from one sample sequenced in a study of blood T cell repertoires in COVID-19. Assay: immunoSEQ multiplex PCR; the TCRdb copy retains only in-frame clones and omits some. Of approximately 400,000 clones detected, around 86% appear once; the ten largest clones hold 5% to 5.5%. Sequenced material: PBMCs or T cells enriched from blood (not recorded which). The receptors here all came from a woman aged 45-60 years who had recovered from COVID-19.

The rearrangement joins TRBV2 to TRBJ1-5; tentatively, D is TRBD1 (5 bases). V was cut by 7 bases and J by 3 bases, with 13 bases left in between. This CDR3 is 14 amino acids long. In germline, CDR1 is SNHLY, CDR2 FYNNEI. CDR3 in DNA: TGTGCCAGCAAAGACAGCAACTTCAATCAGCCCCAGCATTTT. Translation gives CASKDSNFNQPQHF.

This chain joins TRBV3-1 (or the pseudogene TRBV3-2) and TRBJ1-5; D gene ambiguous. V lost 0 bases and J lost 3, with 12 bases in between. Looked up from germline, CDR1 is LGHDT and CDR2 is YNNKEL (reference sequence). The CDR3 consists of 16 residues. The CDR3 protein is CASSQDPRSHNQPQHF. In DNA form, the CDR3 reads TGTGCCAGCAGCCAAGACCCCAGATCGCACAATCAGCCCCAGCATTTT.